This T cell receptor (beta chain) was profiled in a study of shared clonotypes between healthy human individuals. Sequenced by immunoSEQ multiplex PCR; TCRdb stores in-frame clones only, minus some. The sample records 2 million to 2.5 million clones, 90% to 95% being singletons. V lost 4 bases to trimming and J lost 0 bases, with 10 bases between them. Germline V CDR1 and CDR2: MNHNS, SASEGT. The CDR3 has 15 amino acids. The TCR originated in a man aged 18 to 35 in good health. Some clones in this sample may be carry-over from other donors' samples. The sequenced material came from naive CD4+ T cells from PBMCs. Subset specified: CD45RA+ positively selected. The J gene is TRBJ1-3, the V gene TRBV6-1; weak D call: TRBD1 (6 bases). CDR3 nucleotides: TGTGCCAGCAGTGGAAACAGGGTCTCTGGAAACACCATATATTTT. Its translation is CASSGNRVSGNTIYF.